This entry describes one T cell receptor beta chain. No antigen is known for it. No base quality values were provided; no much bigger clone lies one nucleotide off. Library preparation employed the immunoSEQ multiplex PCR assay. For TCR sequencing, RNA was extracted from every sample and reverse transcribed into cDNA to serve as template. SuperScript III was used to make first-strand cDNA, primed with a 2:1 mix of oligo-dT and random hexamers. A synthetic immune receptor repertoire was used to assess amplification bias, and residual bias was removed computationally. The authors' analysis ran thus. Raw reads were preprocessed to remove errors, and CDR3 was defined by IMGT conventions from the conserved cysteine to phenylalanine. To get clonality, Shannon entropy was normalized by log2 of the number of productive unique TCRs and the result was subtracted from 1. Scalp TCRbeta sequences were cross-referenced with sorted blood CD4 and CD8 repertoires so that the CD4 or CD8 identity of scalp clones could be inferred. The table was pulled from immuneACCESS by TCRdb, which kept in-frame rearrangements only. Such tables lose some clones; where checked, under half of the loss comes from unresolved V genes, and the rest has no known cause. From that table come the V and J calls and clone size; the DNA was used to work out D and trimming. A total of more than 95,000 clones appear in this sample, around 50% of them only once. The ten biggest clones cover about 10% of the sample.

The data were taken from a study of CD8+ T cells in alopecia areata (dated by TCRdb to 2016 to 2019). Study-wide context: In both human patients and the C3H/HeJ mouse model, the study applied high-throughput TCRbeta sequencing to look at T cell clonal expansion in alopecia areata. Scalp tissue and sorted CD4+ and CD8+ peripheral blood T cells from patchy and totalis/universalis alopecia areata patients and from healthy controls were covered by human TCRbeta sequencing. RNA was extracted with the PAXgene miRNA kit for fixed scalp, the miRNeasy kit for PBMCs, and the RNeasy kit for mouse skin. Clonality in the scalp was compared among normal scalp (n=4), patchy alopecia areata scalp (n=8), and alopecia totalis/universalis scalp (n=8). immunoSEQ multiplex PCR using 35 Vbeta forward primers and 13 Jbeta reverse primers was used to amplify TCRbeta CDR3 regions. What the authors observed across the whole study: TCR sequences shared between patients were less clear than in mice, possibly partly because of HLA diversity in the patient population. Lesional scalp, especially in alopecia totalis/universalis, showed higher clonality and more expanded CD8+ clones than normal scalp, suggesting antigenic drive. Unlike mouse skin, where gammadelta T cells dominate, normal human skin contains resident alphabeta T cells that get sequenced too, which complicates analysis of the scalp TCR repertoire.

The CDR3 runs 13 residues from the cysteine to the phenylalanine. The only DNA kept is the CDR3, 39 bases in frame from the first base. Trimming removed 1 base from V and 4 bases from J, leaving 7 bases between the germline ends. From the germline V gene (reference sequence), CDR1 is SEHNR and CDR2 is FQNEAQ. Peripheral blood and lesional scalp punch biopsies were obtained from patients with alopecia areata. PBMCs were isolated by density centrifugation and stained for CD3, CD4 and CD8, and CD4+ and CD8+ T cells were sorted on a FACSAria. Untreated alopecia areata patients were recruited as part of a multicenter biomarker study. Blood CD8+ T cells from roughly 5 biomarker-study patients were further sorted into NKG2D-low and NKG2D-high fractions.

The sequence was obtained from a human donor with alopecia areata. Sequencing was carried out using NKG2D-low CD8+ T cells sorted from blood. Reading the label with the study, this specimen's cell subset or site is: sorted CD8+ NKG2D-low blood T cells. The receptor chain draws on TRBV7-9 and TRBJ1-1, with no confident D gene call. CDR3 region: CASSLGGATEAFF. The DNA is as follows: TGTGCCAGCAGCTTAGGAGGTGCCACTGAAGCTTTCTTT.